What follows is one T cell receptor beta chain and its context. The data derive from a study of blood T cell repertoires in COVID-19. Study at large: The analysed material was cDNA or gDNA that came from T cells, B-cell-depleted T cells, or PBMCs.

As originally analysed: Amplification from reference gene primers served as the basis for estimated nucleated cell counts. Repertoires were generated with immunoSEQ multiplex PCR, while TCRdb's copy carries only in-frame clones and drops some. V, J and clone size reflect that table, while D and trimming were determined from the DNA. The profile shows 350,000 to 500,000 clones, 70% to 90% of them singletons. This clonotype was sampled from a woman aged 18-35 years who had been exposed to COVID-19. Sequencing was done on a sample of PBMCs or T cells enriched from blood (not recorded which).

The CDR3, as DNA: TGTGCCATCAGCTGGGGGACTAGCGGGAGCTACGAGCAGTACTTC. It specifies CAISWGTSGSYEQYF. The chain has TRBV10-3 and TRBJ2-7, with TRBD2 matching over 14 bases. Looked up from germline, CDR1 is ENHRY and CDR2 is SYGVKD. V lost 6 bases to trimming and J lost 3 bases; unmatched junction nucleotides: 4. The CDR3 has 15 residues.